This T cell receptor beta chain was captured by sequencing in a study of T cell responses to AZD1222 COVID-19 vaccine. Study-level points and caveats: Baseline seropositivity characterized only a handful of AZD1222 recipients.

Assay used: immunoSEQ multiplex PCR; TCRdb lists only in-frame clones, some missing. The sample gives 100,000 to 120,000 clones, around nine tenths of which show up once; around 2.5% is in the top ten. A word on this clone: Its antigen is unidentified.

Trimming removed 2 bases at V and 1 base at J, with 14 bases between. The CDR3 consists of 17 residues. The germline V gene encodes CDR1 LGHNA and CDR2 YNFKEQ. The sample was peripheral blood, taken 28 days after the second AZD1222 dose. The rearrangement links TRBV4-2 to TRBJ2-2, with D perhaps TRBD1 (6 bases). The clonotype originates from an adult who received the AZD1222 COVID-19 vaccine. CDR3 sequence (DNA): TGTGCCAGCAGCCAACGCCCCAGACAGGAGAACACCGGGGAGCTGTTTTTT. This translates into CASSQRPRQENTGELFF.